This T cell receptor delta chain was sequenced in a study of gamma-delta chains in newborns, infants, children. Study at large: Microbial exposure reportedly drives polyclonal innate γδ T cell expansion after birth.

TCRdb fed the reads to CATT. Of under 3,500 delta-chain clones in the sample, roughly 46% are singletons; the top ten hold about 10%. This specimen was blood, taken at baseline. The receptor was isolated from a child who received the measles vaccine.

DNA of the CDR3: TGTGCTCTTGGGGAAGATTGCCCCTTGTGTTCCGATAAACTCATCTTT. Its translation is CALGEDCPLCSDKLIF. The gene calls are TRDV1 and TRDJ1; no firm D call. This CDR3 has 16 amino acids. The V end was cut by 2 bases, the J end by 3 bases, with 16 bases between. Per germline, CDR1 TSWWSYY and CDR2 QGS.